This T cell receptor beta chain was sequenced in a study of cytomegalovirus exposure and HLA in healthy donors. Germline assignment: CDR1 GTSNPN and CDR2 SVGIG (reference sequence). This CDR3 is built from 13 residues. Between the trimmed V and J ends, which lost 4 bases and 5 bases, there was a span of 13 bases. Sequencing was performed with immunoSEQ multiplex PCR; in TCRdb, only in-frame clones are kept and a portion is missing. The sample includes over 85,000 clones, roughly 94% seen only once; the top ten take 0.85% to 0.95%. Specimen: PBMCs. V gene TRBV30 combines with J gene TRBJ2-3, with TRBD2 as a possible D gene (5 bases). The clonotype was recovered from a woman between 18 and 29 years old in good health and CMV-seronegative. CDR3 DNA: TGTGCCTGGACTATAACTAGTGGAGATACGCAGTATTTT. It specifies CAWTITSGDTQYF.